One sample yielded the 32 T cell receptor beta chains listed below, sequenced in a study of blood T cells in healthy people across ages. Primed by a sample-barcoded 5' primer and a J-beta primer mix, a second PCR proceeded for 7 to 11 cycles. TCRdb re-analysed the 5' RACE reads in MiXCR, keeping a single row per CDR3 protein. The sample includes approximately 940,000 distinct CDR3 sequences, 48% of them seen just once. Sample: blood. These receptors originate from a man younger than 40 in good health.

This clonotype appeared a few times. V usage is TRBV20-1 and J usage is TRBJ2-4; 7 nucleotides match TRBD1. The V and J ends lost 1 base and 3 bases, in that order; junction bases with no gene match: 9. Germline CDR1 is DFQATT and CDR2 is SNEGSKA (reference sequence). The CDR3 has 16 residues. The CDR3 DNA reads TGCAGTGCTAGAGGTCAGGGGACAGATGGCAAAAACATTCAGTACTTC. Protein: CSARGQGTDGKNIQYF.

This clonotype was seen only a few times. The chain is built from TRBV20-1 and TRBJ2-1, with 8 nucleotides matching TRBD1. Germline assignment: CDR1 DFQATT and CDR2 SNEGSKA (reference sequence). The CDR3 has 14 amino acids. The CDR3 region has the DNA TGCAGATCCGGACAGGGCGGCTCCTACAATGAGCAGTTCTTC. Amino acid sequence: CRSGQGGSYNEQFF.

This clonotype was counted between two and nine times. This rearrangement joins TRBV27 to TRBJ1-2, with TRBD1 identical over 7 bases. The CDR3 extends over 14 amino acids. J lost 0 bases, V lost 5 bases, and 3 bases had no gene match. Germline values: CDR1 MNHEY, CDR2 SMNVEV (reference sequence). The CDR3 here is CASSRQGANYGYTF. The CDR3 region has the DNA TGTGCCAGCAGTCGGCAGGGGGCTAACTATGGCTACACCTTC.

This clonotype was seen ten or more times. The chain recombines TRBV12-3 or TRBV12-4 with TRBJ2-1; the D gene is possibly TRBD1 (5 bases). Trimming stripped 6 bases from V and 4 bases from J, with 10 bases between. This CDR3 region has 13 residues. The CDR3 protein is CASRPRQYNEQFF. The CDR3 nucleotides are TGTGCCAGCAGACCCCGACAGTACAATGAGCAGTTCTTC.

The sample holds many counts of this clonotype. The chain has TRBV7-8 and TRBJ2-1; D unclear. Trimming stripped 2 bases from V and 6 bases from J, with 8 bases between. The CDR3 has 13 residues. Per germline, CDR1 SGHVS and CDR2 FQNEAQ. CDR3 sequence: CASSLPSLNEQFF. CDR3 in DNA: TGTGCCAGCAGCTTACCTTCTCTCAATGAGCAGTTCTTC. The full variable domain, rest sourced from reference TRBV7-8 and TRBJ2-1, is GAGVSQSPRYKVAKRGQDVALRCDPISGHVSLFWYQQALGQGPEFLTYFQNEAQLDKSGLPSDRFFAERPEGSVSTLKIQRTQQEDSAVYLCASSLPSLNEQFFGPGTRLTVL.

The chain has TRBV5-1 and TRBJ2-5; either TRBD1 or TRBD2 may supply D (5 bases each). V lost 0 bases and J 5 bases, leaving 17 bases between the germline ends. Germline V gives CDR1 SGHRS, CDR2 YFSETQ. The CDR3 sequence is 16 residues long. The CDR3 loop reads CASSLAGTGPVETQYF. The CDR3 bases are TGCGCCAGCAGCTTGGCGGGGACGGGTCCGGTGGAGACCCAGTACTTC.

This chain joins TRBV4-1 and TRBJ2-7, with 11 bases lining up with TRBD1. From germline, CDR1 is MGHRA and CDR2 YSYEKL. This CDR3 is built from 15 residues. Losses at the gene ends were 6 bases for V and 3 bases for J; bases not matched to a gene: 7. CDR3 amino acids: CASSPGQGDFYEQYF. CDR3 DNA: TGCGCCAGCAGTCCGGGACAGGGGGACTTCTACGAGCAGTACTTC.

The chain combines TRBV7-2 with TRBJ2-5; unclear D gene. The V gene's germline CDR1 is SGHTA and CDR2 FQGNSA. This CDR3 comprises 12 residues. Deletions cut 3 bases from V and 11 bases from J, with 13 bases between. Here the CDR3 reads CASSFPSNEQYF. In nucleotides, the CDR3 is TGTGCCAGCAGCTTTCCCTCCAATGAGCAGTACTTC.

V gene TRBV2 combines with J gene TRBJ1-2; possibly TRBD1 for D (6 bases). V shed 7 bases and J shed 5 bases, with 11 bases lying between them. In germline, CDR1 is SNHLY, CDR2 FYNNEI. The CDR3 is 12 amino acids. In DNA form, the CDR3 reads TGTGCCAGCAACCTGCAGGGGTATGGCTACACCTTC. Its translation: CASNLQGYGYTF.

V gene TRBV4-2 combines with J gene TRBJ2-7; TRBD2 aligns across 8 bases. The CDR3 consists of 19 residues. Germline lookup yields CDR1 LGHNA and CDR2 YNFKEQ. Trimming removed 0 bases from V and 2 bases from J; junction bases left unmatched: 15. The CDR3 DNA follows: TGTGCCAGCAGCCAAGACGGGTCTAGCGGGTTCAGCACCGCCTACGAGCAGTACTTC. Its translation is CASSQDGSSGFSTAYEQYF.

The J gene is TRBJ2-7, the V gene TRBV3-1, with 8 bases fitting TRBD1. The germline V gene encodes CDR1 LGHDT and CDR2 YNNKEL (reference sequence). The CDR3 contains 14 residues. The trim removed 4 bases at V and 3 bases at J, leaving 5 bases unmatched. In DNA form, the CDR3 reads TGTGCCAGCAGCCTACGGGACAGGATCTACGAGCAGTACTTC. This translates into CASSLRDRIYEQYF.

This clonotype was seen a few times. This chain joins TRBV29-1 and TRBJ2-5; 10 nucleotides line up with TRBD1. The CDR3 is 13 amino acids. Germline loops: CDR1 SQVTM, CDR2 ANQGSEA. V trimming: 3 bases; J trimming: 5 bases; junction bases outside the gene matches: 3. The CDR3 protein is CSVDRTGGETQYF. In nucleotides, the CDR3 is TGCAGCGTTGATCGGACAGGGGGGGAGACCCAGTACTTC.

A few counts support this clonotype. The V call is TRBV2, the J call TRBJ2-5, with D perhaps assigned TRBD1 or TRBD2 (5 bases each). The J call may be mistaken, given a closer DNA end match to TRBJ2-7. CDR3 length: 15 residues. Germline CDR1 and CDR2: SNHLY and FYNNEI. The CDR3 spells CASDPGREVNYEQYF. CDR3 bases: TGTGCCAGCGACCCGGGACGAGAGGTTAACTACGAGCAGTACTTC.

V usage is TRBV29-1 and J usage is TRBJ1-2, with TRBD1 identical over 7 bases. V lost 0 bases and J lost 4; bases outside the gene matches: 17. CDR3 length: 18 residues. The germline CDR1 and CDR2 sequences are SQVTM and ANQGSEA. CDR3 sequence (DNA): TGCAGCGTTGAAGATGGAAACAGGGGAGGGAAGCGGGGCTATGGCTACACCTTC. The encoded protein is CSVEDGNRGGKRGYGYTF.

The V gene is TRBV30, the J gene TRBJ2-1; TRBD2 aligns across 9 bases. Germline-derived CDR1 and CDR2 are GTSNPN and SVGIG (reference sequence). Trimming took 4 bases from V and 7 from J; bases not matched to a gene: 8. This CDR3 contains 14 residues. CDR3 DNA: TGTGCCTGGAATCAGGCTAGCGGGGCTAATGAGCAGTTCTTC. Amino acids: CAWNQASGANEQFF.

This clonotype has more than one count but fewer than ten. V and J are TRBV4-3 and TRBJ1-3; D not certain. Germline loops: CDR1 LGHNA, CDR2 YSLEER. CDR3 length: 16 amino acids. Trimming removed 0 bases from V and 2 bases from J, with 11 bases in between. CDR3 DNA sequence: TGCGCCAGCAGCCAAGAAACTCCAAGGCCTGGAAACACCATATATTTT. Translating it yields CASSQETPRPGNTIYF.

This sequence joins TRBV20-1 and TRBJ2-5, with 7 bases fitting TRBD1. Losses at the gene ends were 3 bases for V and 11 bases for J; bases not matched to a gene: 21. This CDR3 is 16 amino acids long. CDR1 is DFQATT and CDR2 is SNEGSKA in the germline V gene (reference sequence). CDR3 sequence reads: CSASGLQGNGYNEQYF. CDR3 nucleotide sequence: TGCAGTGCTAGTGGGCTACAGGGGAACGGTTACAATGAGCAGTACTTC.

The gene calls are TRBV10-3 and TRBJ2-3; D is unresolved. CDR3 size: 13 residues. With 6 bases removed from V and 4 bases from J, the gap between germline ends came to 11 bases. Germline lookup yields CDR1 ENHRY and CDR2 SYGVKD. The CDR3 DNA reads as TGTGCCATCAGCCCCGCGATGTCAGATACGCAGTATTTT. It is translated as CAISPAMSDTQYF.

The gene calls are TRBV4-1 and TRBJ2-7; maybe TRBD1 (6 bases). Germline values: CDR1 MGHRA, CDR2 YSYEKL. The CDR3 is made up of 12 amino acids. Trimming took off 7 bases at V and 7 bases at J, with 14 bases between the two ends. The CDR3 loop reads CASTTQGGEQYF. The CDR3 DNA sequence: TGCGCCAGCACCACACAGGGTGGGGAGCAGTACTTC.

J is TRBJ2-1 and V is TRBV3-1; D not certain. The CDR3 totals 12 residues. V shed 1 base and J shed 7 bases, with 5 bases lying between them. The germline V gene has CDR1 LGHDT and CDR2 YNNKEL (reference sequence). The CDR3 nucleotides read TGTGCCAGCAGCCAAGCAACTAATGAGCAGTTCTTC. Translating gives CASSQATNEQFF.

This clonotype turned up a few times. The V and J genes are TRBV27 and TRBJ2-7; D is ambiguous. The germline V gene has CDR1 MNHEY and CDR2 SMNVEV (reference sequence). The V and J ends lost 5 bases and 4 bases respectively, with 15 bases between them. The CDR3 covers 14 residues. The CDR3 sequence is CASSPSSAEYEQYF. For the CDR3, the DNA is TGTGCCAGCAGTCCAAGTTCGGCGGAATACGAGCAGTACTTC.

The genes are TRBV20-1 and TRBJ2-7; 7 nucleotides agree with TRBD2. Germline V CDR1 and CDR2: DFQATT, SNEGSKA (reference sequence). The length of the CDR3 is 17 residues. Trimming took 0 bases from V and 0 from J; bases not matched to a gene: 11. CDR3 nucleotides: TGCAGTGCTAGAGATATTCGGGTAGCGGGCAGCTCCTACGAGCAGTACTTC. This translates into CSARDIRVAGSSYEQYF.

This clonotype was detected many times. The V and J genes are TRBV7-2 and TRBJ2-3; TRBD2 matches 14 bases. Germline V lookup: CDR1 SGHTA, CDR2 FQGNSA. V shed 5 bases and J 0 bases; nucleotides not matched to a gene: 7. The CDR3 has 18 residues. This CDR3 is CASSRRTSGGMSTDTQYF. CDR3 DNA: TGTGCCAGCAGCCGACGGACTAGCGGGGGGATGAGCACAGATACGCAGTATTTT.

The chain couples TRBV7-9 to TRBJ2-4; no firm D call. Trimming pared 1 base from V and 1 base from J, leaving 11 bases between. The V gene's germline CDR1 is SEHNR and CDR2 FQNEAQ (reference sequence). The CDR3 spans 16 residues. The CDR3 sequence is CASSLESGGAKNIQYF. CDR3 nucleotides: TGTGCCAGCAGCTTAGAGTCCGGTGGGGCCAAAAACATTCAGTACTTC.

The chain joins TRBV7-6 to TRBJ2-3; 8 bases are shared with TRBD1. Germline trimming cut 4 bases from V and 10 bases from J; bases unmatched to any gene: 10. The CDR3 length is 14 residues. Per the germline V gene, CDR1 is SGHVS and CDR2 is FNYEAQ. CDR3 sequence: CASSSTGGRDSQYF. The CDR3 DNA is TGTGCCAGCAGCTCCACAGGGGGTCGGGATTCGCAGTATTTT.

The rearrangement links TRBV12-3 or TRBV12-4 to TRBJ2-3; weak D call: TRBD2 (6 bases). The V end lost 6 bases, the J end lost 4 bases, and 14 bases lay between the germline ends. The CDR3 covers 14 residues. The CDR3 nucleotides read TGTGCCAGCAGGAGACTAGTCACAGCAGATACGCAGTATTTT. Translated, it gives CASRRLVTADTQYF.

This chain connects TRBV29-1 to TRBJ2-1, with D possibly TRBD2 on 6 matching bases. Per germline, CDR1 SQVTM and CDR2 ANQGSEA. There are 15 residues in the CDR3. The CDR3 sequence is CGTYSRDSTRYEQFF. The CDR3 coding sequence is TGCGGTACCTACTCCCGGGACTCCACTCGGTATGAGCAGTTCTTC.

This clonotype occurred a few times. The CDR3 spells CASSQDRAVSYNEQFF. The CDR3 coding sequence is TGCGCCAGCAGCCAAGATCGGGCGGTCTCCTACAATGAGCAGTTCTTC. The J gene is TRBJ2-1, the V gene TRBV4-3; no firm D call. The V end was cut by 0 bases, the J end by 0 bases, with 9 bases between. The CDR3 is 16 residues long. Germline V lookup: CDR1 LGHNA, CDR2 YSLEER.

The chain couples TRBV7-2 to TRBJ2-1, with a possible D match to TRBD2 (7 bases). This CDR3 contains 18 residues. V lost 5 bases and J lost 7, with 27 bases in between. Germline lookup yields CDR1 SGHTA and CDR2 FQGNSA. CDR3 residues: CASSPGWGGLSPKNEQFF. For the CDR3, the DNA is TGTGCCAGCAGCCCAGGCTGGGGGGGGCTGTCTCCAAAGAATGAGCAGTTCTTC. Complete variable domain (other parts from reference TRBV7-2 and TRBJ2-1): GAGVSQSPSNKVTEKGKDVELRCDPISGHTALYWYRQSLGQGLEFLIYFQGNSAPDKSGLPSDRFSAERTGGSVSTLTIQRTQQEDSAVYLCASSPGWGGLSPKNEQFFGPGTRLTVL.

The gene calls are TRBV7-8 and TRBJ2-7, with D tentatively TRBD1 or TRBD2 (5 bases each). The CDR3 has 15 residues. Trimming took 4 bases from V and 7 from J, leaving 20 bases between them. Germline V lookup: CDR1 SGHVS, CDR2 FQNEAQ. In DNA, the CDR3 is TGTGCCAGCAGCTATCGAGGGGATTTCAGTAATGAGCAGTACTTC. The encoded protein is CASSYRGDFSNEQYF.

This rearrangement joins TRBV18 to TRBJ2-7, with D tentatively TRBD1 or TRBD2 (5 bases each). The CDR3 runs 14 residues. With 6 bases removed from V and 3 bases from J, the gap between germline ends came to 15 bases. Germline lookup yields CDR1 KGHSH and CDR2 LQKENI. The CDR3 region has the DNA TGTGCCAGCTCCCCAAGAGGGGAACGCTACGAGCAGTACTTC. Its protein product is CASSPRGERYEQYF. Complete variable domain (other parts from reference TRBV18 and TRBJ2-7): NAGVMQNPRHLVRRRGQEARLRCSPMKGHSHVYWYRQLPEEGLKFMVYLQKENIIDESGMPKERFSAEFPKEGPSILRIQQVVRGDSAAYFCASSPRGERYEQYFGPGTRLTVT.

The chain uses TRBV12-3 or TRBV12-4 and TRBJ1-2; the D is unclear. The CDR3 covers 15 residues. Trimming cost V 1 base and J 7 bases, with 16 bases left between them. The CDR3, as DNA: TGTGCCAGCAGTTTAGTAGGCAGAGGGATGAGTGGCTACACCTTC. Its protein is CASSLVGRGMSGYTF.